The TCR beta chain under discussion was sequenced for a study of cytotoxic CD8 clonotypes in ibrutinib-treated CLL. As to this clone: The antigen is not known.

Trimming shortened V by 2 bases and J by 4 bases, and 16 bases separated the two germline ends. The CDR3 has 15 residues. CDR1 and CDR2 (germline): SGHDT, YYEEEE. Study-level findings and limits: Once treatment began, public clonotypes, which were uncommon, contracted or stayed stable. Clonality was higher at ibrutinib response and returned toward baseline at progression.

Libraries were prepared by immunoSEQ multiplex PCR; TCRdb keeps only in-frame clonotypes and omits some of them. The sample contains about 34,000 clones, approximately 69% of which appear only once. The chain combines TRBV5-6 with TRBJ2-7; the D gene is possibly TRBD1 (5 bases). The TCR sequence derives from a human donor with chronic lymphocytic leukemia. Source: PBMCs, taken before ibrutinib treatment. The CDR3 sequence: CASSFVYGAGYEQYF. DNA for the CDR3: TGTGCCAGCAGCTTTGTTTATGGGGCAGGGTACGAGCAGTACTTC. The variable domain in full, completed from reference TRBV5-6 and TRBJ2-7, reads DAGVTQSPTHLIKTRGQQVTLRCSPKSGHDTVSWYQQALGQGPQFIFQYYEEEERQRGNFPDRFSGHQFPNYSSELNVNALLLGDSALYLCASSFVYGAGYEQYFGPGTRLTVT.